These 17 T cell receptor beta chains were all obtained from the same sample, sequenced in a study of blood T cells in healthy people across ages. A second 7 to 11 cycle PCR used barcoded and J-beta primers. TCRdb recomputed calls from the 5' RACE reads with MiXCR, one row per CDR3 protein. The sample carries fewer than 800,000 distinct CDR3 sequences, around 49% recorded once. Sample: blood. These receptors all stem from a woman aged 60 to 75 in good health.

This clonotype was detected a few times. The V call is TRBV29-1, the J call TRBJ2-1; 9 bases align to TRBD1. The J segment lost 2 bases and the V segment lost 5 bases, leaving 7 bases of the junction unmatched. CDR3 length: 15 amino acids. Germline loops: CDR1 SQVTM, CDR2 ANQGSEA. CDR3 amino acids: CSVPFGTGTYNEQFF. CDR3 coding DNA: TGCAGCGTTCCCTTTGGGACAGGGACCTACAATGAGCAGTTCTTC.

The chain recombines TRBV6-2 or TRBV6-3 with TRBJ1-1, with TRBD1 identical over 8 bases. V shed 10 bases, J shed 5 bases, and the junction held 12 bases outside the gene matches. The CDR3 runs to 14 residues. Per the germline V gene, CDR1 is MNHEY and CDR2 is SVGEGT. The CDR3 coding sequence is TGTGCCATCAGGGGGCCGGACTTAACTACTGAAGCTTTCTTT. Amino acids: CAIRGPDLTTEAFF.

In this sample, this clonotype turned up a few times. The V and J genes are TRBV7-2 and TRBJ2-1; no clear D gene. Germline assignment: CDR1 SGHTA and CDR2 FQGNSA. There are 13 residues in the CDR3. Trimming cost V 4 bases and J 7 bases, with 11 bases left between them. CDR3 in DNA: TGTGCCAGCAGCTCCCTAAGACCAAATGAGCAGTTCTTC. This codes for CASSSLRPNEQFF.

This clonotype was detected a few times. The chain uses TRBV12-3 or TRBV12-4 and TRBJ2-3, with D perhaps TRBD1 or TRBD2 (5 bases each). The V end lost 7 bases, the J end lost 4 bases, and 15 bases lay between the germline ends. This CDR3 contains 14 residues. The CDR3, as DNA: TGTGCCAGCATTTGGGGGAGTGGTGCAGATACGCAGTATTTT. This translates into CASIWGSGADTQYF.

This chain's CDR3 is CASSFRASGLAKNIQYF. In DNA form, the CDR3 reads TGTGCCAGCAGCTTCCGGGCCTCAGGCCTAGCCAAAAACATTCAGTACTTC. The chain couples TRBV7-9 to TRBJ2-4; unclear D gene. The germline V gene has CDR1 SEHNR and CDR2 FQNEAQ (reference sequence). Between the trimmed V and J ends, which lost 3 bases and 0 bases, there was a span of 15 bases. This CDR3 region has 17 residues.

The rearrangement uses TRBV5-1 and TRBJ1-1, with D perhaps matching TRBD1 (5 bases). CDR3 size: 15 residues. V lost 0 bases and J 3 bases, leaving 12 bases between the germline ends. Germline CDR1 SGHRS, CDR2 YFSETQ. The CDR3 DNA reads TGCGCCAGCAGCTTGGCGGGGGGAGAATACACTGAAGCTTTCTTT. Protein sequence: CASSLAGGEYTEAFF.

The chain recombines TRBV7-9 with TRBJ2-1, with 9 bases lining up with TRBD2. Losses at the gene ends were 4 bases for V and 4 bases for J; bases not matched to a gene: 11. The V gene's germline CDR1 is SEHNR and CDR2 FQNEAQ (reference sequence). The CDR3 is 17 amino acids. The CDR3 here is CASSSGPGREGYNEQFF. The CDR3 nucleotides are TGTGCCAGCAGCTCCGGACCAGGGCGGGAGGGTTACAATGAGCAGTTCTTC.

CDR3 coding DNA: TGTGCCAGCTCCCCCATGCTGGGGGCGAGGGCCAAAAACATTCAGTACTTC. It yields the protein CASSPMLGARAKNIQYF. V and J are TRBV18 and TRBJ2-4; TRBD1 is a possible D gene (6 bases). Trimming pared 6 bases from V and 1 base from J, leaving 19 bases between. The CDR3 consists of 17 residues. The germline V gene has CDR1 KGHSH and CDR2 LQKENI.

This chain links TRBV6-2 or TRBV6-3 with TRBJ2-4; 7 bases fit TRBD1. Germline V CDR1 and CDR2: MNHEY, SVGEGT. Germline trimming cut 2 bases from V and 13 bases from J; bases unmatched to any gene: 5. CDR3 length equals 12 residues. The CDR3, as DNA: TGTGCCAGCAGTTACCGACAGGGAAACCAGTACTTC. It specifies CASSYRQGNQYF.

This chain uses TRBV7-3 with TRBJ2-5; TRBD2 matches at 13 bases. The CDR3 loop spans 16 amino acids. V shed 2 bases and J 5 bases; nucleotides not matched to a gene: 5. CDR1 is SGHTA and CDR2 is FQGTGA in the germline V gene. The CDR3 here is CASSLGLAGVLETQYF. The CDR3 nucleotides read TGTGCCAGCAGCTTAGGACTAGCGGGAGTCTTGGAGACCCAGTACTTC.

This clonotype has only a few counts. This rearrangement joins TRBV7-8 to TRBJ1-4, with 7 bases that match TRBD1. The CDR3 contains 15 residues. V dropped 5 bases and J dropped 8; count of bases not matched to a gene: 11. Germline V lookup: CDR1 SGHVS, CDR2 FQNEAQ. This CDR3 reads CASSAPPGTVEKLFF. CDR3 nucleotide sequence: TGTGCCAGCAGCGCCCCTCCCGGGACAGTCGAAAAACTGTTTTTT.

This clonotype was seen only a few times. The V and J genes are TRBV7-2 and TRBJ2-7; 9 bases fit TRBD1. The CDR3 sequence is 15 residues long. Germline V gene data show CDR1 as SGHTA and CDR2 as FQGNSA. The ends lost 6 bases at V and 2 bases at J; junction bases unmatched: 8. CDR3 in amino acids: CASRTPGQGPYEQYF. In DNA form, the CDR3 reads TGTGCCAGCAGGACTCCGGGACAGGGCCCCTACGAGCAGTACTTC.

The chain links TRBV6-5 to TRBJ2-1; no clear D. Matching the DNA end better, TRBJ2-7 makes the J call doubtful. Germline V gene lookup returns CDR1 MNHEY and CDR2 SVGAGI. This CDR3 has 14 residues. The CDR3 is CASSLSDIYNEQYF. CDR3 sequence (DNA): TGTGCCAGCAGCCTCTCGGATATCTACAATGAGCAGTACTTC.

The V call is TRBV6-5, the J call TRBJ2-1; TRBD2 agrees at 10 bases. With 5 bases clipped from V and 5 bases from J, the junction kept 3 bases outside the gene matches. Per the germline V gene, CDR1 is MNHEY and CDR2 is SVGAGI. The CDR3 totals 14 residues. The CDR3: CASSELAGNNEQFF. CDR3 coding DNA: TGTGCCAGCAGTGAACTAGCGGGGAACAATGAGCAGTTCTTC.

This clonotype was recorded a few times. The gene calls are TRBV6-1 and TRBJ2-4; D call uncertain. CDR1 is MNHNS, CDR2 SASEGT, per germline. This CDR3 contains 20 residues. Trimming pared 6 bases from V and 1 base from J, leaving 28 bases between. The CDR3 DNA reads as TGTGCCAGCAGAGAGGCGGCAGTCGTTGTGGTTAGTGTGGCCAAAAACATTCAGTACTTC. Its translation is CASREAAVVVVSVAKNIQYF.

In its sample, this clonotype was seen once. J is TRBJ2-3 and V is TRBV6-6; D may be TRBD2 (6 bases). The CDR3 totals 12 residues. Per the germline V gene, CDR1 is MNHNY and CDR2 is SVGAGI (reference sequence). Trimming stripped 6 bases from V and 13 bases from J, with 17 bases between. CDR3 sequence reads: CASSPEGYQEYF. CDR3 sequence (DNA): TGTGCCAGCAGCCCGGAGGGGTATCAGGAGTATTTT.

This clonotype was detected only a few times. The V gene is TRBV7-2, the J gene TRBJ2-7; perhaps TRBD2 as D (5 bases). Looked up from germline, CDR1 is SGHTA and CDR2 is FQGNSA. The CDR3 is 15 amino acids. V was cut by 1 base and J by 0 bases, with 10 bases left in between. The CDR3 is CASSLETGISYEQYF. The CDR3 bases are TGTGCCAGCAGCTTAGAAACGGGAATCTCCTACGAGCAGTACTTC.